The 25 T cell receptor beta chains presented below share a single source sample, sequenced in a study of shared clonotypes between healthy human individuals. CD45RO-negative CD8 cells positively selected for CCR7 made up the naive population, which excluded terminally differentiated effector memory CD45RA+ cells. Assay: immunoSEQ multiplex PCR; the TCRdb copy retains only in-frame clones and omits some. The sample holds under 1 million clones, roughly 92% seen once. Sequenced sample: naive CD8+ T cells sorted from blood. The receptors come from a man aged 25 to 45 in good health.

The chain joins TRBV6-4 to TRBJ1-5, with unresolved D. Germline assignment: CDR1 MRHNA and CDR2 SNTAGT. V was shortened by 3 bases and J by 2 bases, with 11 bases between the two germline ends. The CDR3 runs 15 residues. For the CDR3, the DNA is TGTGCCAGCAGTGAGCGTGCAGGACGCAATCAGCCCCAGCATTTT. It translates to CASSERAGRNQPQHF.

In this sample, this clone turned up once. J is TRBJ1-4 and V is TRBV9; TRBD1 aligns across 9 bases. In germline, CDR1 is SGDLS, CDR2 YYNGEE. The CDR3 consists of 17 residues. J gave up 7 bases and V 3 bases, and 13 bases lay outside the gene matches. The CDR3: CASSAPGQGLGSEKLFF. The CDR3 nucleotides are TGTGCCAGCAGCGCACCGGGACAGGGCCTTGGTAGTGAAAAACTGTTTTTT.

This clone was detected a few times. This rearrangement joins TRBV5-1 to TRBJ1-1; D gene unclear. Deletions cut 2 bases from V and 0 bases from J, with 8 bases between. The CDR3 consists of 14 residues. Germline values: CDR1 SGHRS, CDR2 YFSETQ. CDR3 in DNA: TGCGCCAGCAGCTTTCGCACCGTGAACACTGAAGCTTTCTTT. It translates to CASSFRTVNTEAFF.

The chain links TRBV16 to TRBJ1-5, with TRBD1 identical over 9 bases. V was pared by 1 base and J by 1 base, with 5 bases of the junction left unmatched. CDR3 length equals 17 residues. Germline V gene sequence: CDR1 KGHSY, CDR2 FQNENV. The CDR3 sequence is CASSQWGQGPSNQPQHF. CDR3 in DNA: TGTGCCAGCAGCCAATGGGGACAGGGACCAAGCAATCAGCCCCAGCATTTT.

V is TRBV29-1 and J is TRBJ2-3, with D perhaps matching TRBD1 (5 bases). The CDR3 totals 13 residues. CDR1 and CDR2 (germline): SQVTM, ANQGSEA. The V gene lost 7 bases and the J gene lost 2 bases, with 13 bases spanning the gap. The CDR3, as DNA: TGCAGCGCCCAACGGACAACCACAGATACGCAGTATTTT. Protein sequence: CSAQRTTTDTQYF.

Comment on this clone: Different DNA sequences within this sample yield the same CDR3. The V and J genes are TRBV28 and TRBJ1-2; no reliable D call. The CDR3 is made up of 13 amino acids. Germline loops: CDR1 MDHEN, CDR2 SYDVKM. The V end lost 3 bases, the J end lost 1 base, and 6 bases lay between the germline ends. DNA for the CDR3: TGTGCCAGCAGTTTCGGAGGTAACTATGGCTACACCTTC. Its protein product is CASSFGGNYGYTF.

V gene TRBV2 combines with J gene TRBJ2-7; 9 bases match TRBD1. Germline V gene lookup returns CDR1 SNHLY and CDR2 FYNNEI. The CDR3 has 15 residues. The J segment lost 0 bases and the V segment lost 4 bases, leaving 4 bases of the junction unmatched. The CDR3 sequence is CASSVSGQGSYEQYF. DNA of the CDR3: TGTGCCAGCAGTGTCTCGGGACAGGGCTCCTACGAGCAGTACTTC.

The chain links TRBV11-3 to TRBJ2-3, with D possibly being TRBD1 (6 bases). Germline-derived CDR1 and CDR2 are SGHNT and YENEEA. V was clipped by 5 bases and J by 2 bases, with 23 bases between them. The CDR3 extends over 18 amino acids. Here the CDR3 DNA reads TGTGCCAGCAGCCGACAATCTACAGGGACCGCGCTCACAGATACGCAGTATTTT. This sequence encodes CASSRQSTGTALTDTQYF.

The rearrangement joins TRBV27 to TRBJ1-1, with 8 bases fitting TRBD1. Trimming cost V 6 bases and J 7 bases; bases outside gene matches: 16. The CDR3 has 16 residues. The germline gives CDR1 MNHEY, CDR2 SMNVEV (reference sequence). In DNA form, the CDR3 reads TGTGCCAGCAGAAGTTCCCTTCGACAGGGGAACCTTGAAGCTTTCTTT. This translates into CASRSSLRQGNLEAFF.

This CDR3 reads CASSHPGLAEETQYF. In nucleotides, the CDR3 is TGTGCCAGCAGCCATCCGGGACTAGCTGAGGAGACCCAGTACTTC. The chain is built from TRBV14 and TRBJ2-5; 9 bases line up with TRBD2. The CDR3 has 15 residues. The V segment lost 3 bases and the J segment 5 bases; nucleotides outside the gene matches: 7. Germline loops: CDR1 SGHDN, CDR2 FVKESK.

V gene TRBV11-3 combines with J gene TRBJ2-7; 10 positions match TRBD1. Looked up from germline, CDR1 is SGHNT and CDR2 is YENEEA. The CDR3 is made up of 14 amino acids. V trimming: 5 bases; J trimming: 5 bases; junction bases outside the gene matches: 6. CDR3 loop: CASSPGGTGDEQYF. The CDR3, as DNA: TGTGCCAGCAGCCCGGGGGGGACAGGGGACGAGCAGTACTTC.

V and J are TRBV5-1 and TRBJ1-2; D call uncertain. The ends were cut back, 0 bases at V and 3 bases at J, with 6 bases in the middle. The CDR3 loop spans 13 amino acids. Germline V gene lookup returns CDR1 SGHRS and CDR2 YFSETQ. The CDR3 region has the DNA TGCGCCAGCAGCTTGGAGGAGGACTATGGCTACACCTTC. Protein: CASSLEEDYGYTF.

The CDR3 loop reads CASKELADTQYF. CDR3 nucleotides: TGTGCCAGCAAGGAGTTAGCAGATACGCAGTATTTT. The V gene is TRBV7-9, the J gene TRBJ2-3; D remains ambiguous. The V end was cut by 7 bases, the J end by 4 bases, with 9 bases between. The germline V gene has CDR1 SEHNR and CDR2 FQNEAQ (reference sequence). The CDR3 has 12 residues.

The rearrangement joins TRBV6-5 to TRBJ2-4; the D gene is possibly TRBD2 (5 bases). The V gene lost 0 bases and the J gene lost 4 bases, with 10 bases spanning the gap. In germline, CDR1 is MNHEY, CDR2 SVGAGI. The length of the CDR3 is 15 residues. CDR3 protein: CASSYSASGKNIQYF. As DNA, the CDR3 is TGTGCCAGCAGTTACTCGGCCAGCGGAAAAAACATTCAGTACTTC.

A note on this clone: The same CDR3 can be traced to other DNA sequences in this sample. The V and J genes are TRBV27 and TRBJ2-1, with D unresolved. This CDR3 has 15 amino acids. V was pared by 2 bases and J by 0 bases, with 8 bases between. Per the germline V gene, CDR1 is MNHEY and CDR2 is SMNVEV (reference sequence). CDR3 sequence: CASSLADSSYNEQFF. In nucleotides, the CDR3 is TGTGCCAGCAGTTTAGCCGATAGCTCCTACAATGAGCAGTTCTTC.

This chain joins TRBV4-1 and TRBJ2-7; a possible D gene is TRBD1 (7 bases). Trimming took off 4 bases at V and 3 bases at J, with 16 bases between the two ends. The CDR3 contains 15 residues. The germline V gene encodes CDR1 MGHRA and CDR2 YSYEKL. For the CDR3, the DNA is TGCGCCAGCAGCCCGGGGCAGGGGGGATACTACGAGCAGTACTTC. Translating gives CASSPGQGGYYEQYF.

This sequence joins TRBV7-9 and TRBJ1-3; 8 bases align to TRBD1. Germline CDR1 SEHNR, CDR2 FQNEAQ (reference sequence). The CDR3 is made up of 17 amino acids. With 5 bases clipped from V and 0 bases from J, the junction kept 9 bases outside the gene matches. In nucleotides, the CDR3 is TGTGCCAGCAGCACCCCTGGGGACAGGCTCTCTGGAAACACCATATATTTT. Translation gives CASSTPGDRLSGNTIYF.

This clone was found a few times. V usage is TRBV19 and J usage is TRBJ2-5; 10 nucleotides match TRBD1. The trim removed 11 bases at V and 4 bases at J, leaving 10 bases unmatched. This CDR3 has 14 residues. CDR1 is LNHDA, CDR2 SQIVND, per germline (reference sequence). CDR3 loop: CASTGGIAGETQYF. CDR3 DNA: TGTGCCTCGACAGGGGGCATTGCTGGAGAGACCCAGTACTTC.

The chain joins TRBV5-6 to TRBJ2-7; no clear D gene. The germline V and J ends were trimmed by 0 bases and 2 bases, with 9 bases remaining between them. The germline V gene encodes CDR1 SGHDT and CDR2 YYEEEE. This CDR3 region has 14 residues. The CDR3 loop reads CASSLGYNTYEQYF. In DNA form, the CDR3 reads TGTGCCAGCAGCTTGGGCTACAACACCTACGAGCAGTACTTC.

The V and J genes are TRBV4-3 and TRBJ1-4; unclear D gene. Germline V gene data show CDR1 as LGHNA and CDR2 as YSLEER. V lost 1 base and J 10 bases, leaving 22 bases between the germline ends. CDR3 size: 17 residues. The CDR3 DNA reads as TGCGCCAGCAGCCAAGTTTCCCAAAATCAGCTGGAGGGAAAACTGTTTTTT. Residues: CASSQVSQNQLEGKLFF.

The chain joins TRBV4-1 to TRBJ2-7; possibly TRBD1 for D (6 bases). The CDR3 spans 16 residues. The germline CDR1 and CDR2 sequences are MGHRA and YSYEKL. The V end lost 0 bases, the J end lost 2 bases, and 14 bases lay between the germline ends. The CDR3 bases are TGCGCCAGCAGCCAAGAAATGGGAGACAGGCCCTACGAGCAGTACTTC. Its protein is CASSQEMGDRPYEQYF.

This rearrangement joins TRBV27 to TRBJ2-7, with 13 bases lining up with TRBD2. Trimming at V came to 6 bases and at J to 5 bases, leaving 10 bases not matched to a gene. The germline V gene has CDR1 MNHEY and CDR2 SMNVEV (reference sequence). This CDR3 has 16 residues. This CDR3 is CASSKGTSGMIHEQYF. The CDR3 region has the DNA TGTGCCAGCAGCAAGGGGACTAGCGGGATGATCCACGAGCAGTACTTC.

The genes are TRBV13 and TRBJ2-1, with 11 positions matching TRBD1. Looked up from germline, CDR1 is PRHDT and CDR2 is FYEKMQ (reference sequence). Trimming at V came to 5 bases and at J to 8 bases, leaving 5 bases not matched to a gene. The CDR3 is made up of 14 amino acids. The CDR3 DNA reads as TGTGCCAGCAGCGAAGGACAGGGGGCGTATGAGCAGTTCTTC. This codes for CASSEGQGAYEQFF. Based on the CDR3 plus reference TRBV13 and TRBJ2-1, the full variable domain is AAGVIQSPRHLIKEKRETATLKCYPIPRHDTVYWYQQGPGQDPQFLISFYEKMQSDKGSIPDRFSAQQFSDYHSELNMSSLELGDSALYFCASSEGQGAYEQFFGPGTRLTVL.

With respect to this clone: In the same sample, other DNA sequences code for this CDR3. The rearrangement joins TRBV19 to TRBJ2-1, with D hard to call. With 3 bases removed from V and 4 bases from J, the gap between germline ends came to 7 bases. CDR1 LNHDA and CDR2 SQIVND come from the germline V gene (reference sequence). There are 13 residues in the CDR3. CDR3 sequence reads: CASSIIAYNEQFF. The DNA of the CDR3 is TGTGCCAGTAGTATTATCGCGTACAATGAGCAGTTCTTC.

DNA for the CDR3: TGTGCCTGGAGAGGGCCGGGGTTGGGGACTGAAGCTTTCTTT. It yields the protein CAWRGPGLGTEAFF. The V and J genes are TRBV30 and TRBJ1-1; D gene unclear. In germline, CDR1 is GTSNPN, CDR2 SVGIG (reference sequence). Trimming took 3 bases from V and 5 from J, leaving 16 bases between them. This CDR3 is built from 14 residues.